At least ten counts were recorded for the clone carrying this TCR beta chain. The sample comes from a study of T cells in Graves' hyperthyroidism and ophthalmopathy. It was roughly 10 ml of fresh peripheral blood that supplied the PBMCs. Using RNA transcripts as the source, TCR beta CDR3 regions were amplified. In the first-round RT-PCR of the TCR CDR3, the HTBI primer set was used. TCRdb called the multiplex PCR reads again in MiXCR, with one record for every CDR3 protein. The sample includes over 650,000 distinct CDR3 sequences, approximately 16% seen only once; the top ten take under 8.5%. V was pared by 8 bases and J by 9 bases, with 13 bases between. The germline gives CDR1 GTSNPN, CDR2 SVGIG (reference sequence). The CDR3 is made up of 10 amino acids.

The receptor was derived from a man between 18 and 35 years old with Graves' hyperthyroidism. V and J are TRBV30 and TRBJ1-2; TRBD1 is a possible D gene (5 bases). Sequenced material: blood. The chain's CDR3 is CATAGASYTF. The CDR3 DNA follows: TGTGCCACCGCCGGGGCGAGCTACACCTTC.